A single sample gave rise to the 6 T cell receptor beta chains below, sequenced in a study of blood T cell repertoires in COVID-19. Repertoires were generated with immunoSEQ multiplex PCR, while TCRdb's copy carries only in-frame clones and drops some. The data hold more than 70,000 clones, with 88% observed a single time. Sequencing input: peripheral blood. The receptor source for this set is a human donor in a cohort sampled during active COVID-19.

The CDR3 here is CASSPIGGGSGTGELFF. The CDR3 DNA follows: TGTGCCAGCAGCCCTATTGGCGGGGGGTCGGGGACCGGGGAGCTGTTTTTT. The gene calls are TRBV6-2 or TRBV6-3 and TRBJ2-2, with TRBD2 identical over 8 bases. The CDR3 contains 17 residues. Looked up from germline, CDR1 is MNHEY and CDR2 is SVGEGT. V lost 6 bases to trimming and J lost 5 bases; unmatched junction nucleotides: 14.

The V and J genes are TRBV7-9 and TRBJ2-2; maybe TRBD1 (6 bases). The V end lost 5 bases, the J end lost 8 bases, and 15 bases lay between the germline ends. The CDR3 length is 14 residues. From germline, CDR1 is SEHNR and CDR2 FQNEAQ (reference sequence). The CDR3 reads CASSRTQGSGELFF. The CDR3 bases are TGTGCCAGCAGCAGAACCCAGGGGTCGGGGGAGCTGTTTTTT.

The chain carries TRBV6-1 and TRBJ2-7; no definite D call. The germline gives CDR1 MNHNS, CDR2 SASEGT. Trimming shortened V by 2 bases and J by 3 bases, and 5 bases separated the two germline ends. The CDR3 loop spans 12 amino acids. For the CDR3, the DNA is TGTGCCAGCAGTGAAATTAACTACGAGCAGTACTTC. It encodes CASSEINYEQYF.

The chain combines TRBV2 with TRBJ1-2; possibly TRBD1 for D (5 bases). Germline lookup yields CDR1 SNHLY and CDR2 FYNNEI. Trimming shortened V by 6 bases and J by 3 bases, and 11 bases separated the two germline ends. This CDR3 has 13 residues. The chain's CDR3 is CASRFREDYGYTF. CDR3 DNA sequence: TGTGCCAGCAGGTTCAGGGAGGACTATGGCTACACCTTC.

The CDR3 DNA reads TGCGCCAGCAGCACCCAGGGTACAGATACGCAGTATTTT. This translates into CASSTQGTDTQYF. The chain combines TRBV5-1 with TRBJ2-3; D is possibly TRBD1 (5 bases). Trimming left V 4 bases short and J 3 bases short, with 9 bases between. The CDR3 has 13 amino acids. Germline-derived CDR1 and CDR2 are SGHRS and YFSETQ.

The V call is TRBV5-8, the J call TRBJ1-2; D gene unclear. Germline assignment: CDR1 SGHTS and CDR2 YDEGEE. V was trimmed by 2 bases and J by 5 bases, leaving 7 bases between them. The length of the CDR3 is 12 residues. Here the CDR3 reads CASSFRSYGYTF. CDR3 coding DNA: TGTGCCAGCAGCTTCCGTTCGTATGGCTACACCTTC.